Shown below are 24 T cell receptor beta chains from a single sample sequenced in a study of PD-L1 blockade in urothelial cancer. Profiling relied on immunoSEQ multiplex PCR, and the TCRdb table lists in-frame clones only, not all of them. The data hold some 84,000 clones, with 82% observed a single time. The sample consisted of PBMCs, taken around atezolizumab (anti-PD-L1) treatment. Source of these receptors: a man between 65 and 85 years old with urothelial cancer.

The rearrangement joins TRBV6-6 to TRBJ2-7; 7 bases are shared with TRBD1. J lost 5 bases, V lost 4 bases, and 5 bases had no gene match. The CDR3 length is 13 residues. Germline CDR1 is MNHNY and CDR2 is SVGAGI (reference sequence). The CDR3: CASSSPGTDEQYF. In nucleotides, the CDR3 is TGTGCCAGCAGTTCCCCTGGGACAGACGAGCAGTACTTC.

This clone was observed a handful of times. The rearrangement links TRBV6-5 to TRBJ1-1, with D possibly being TRBD1 (5 bases). CDR3 size: 11 residues. Germline CDR1 and CDR2: MNHEY and SVGAGI. V dropped 7 bases and J dropped 7 bases, with 10 bases sitting between them. DNA of the CDR3: TGTGCCAGCATTTCTCAGGGTGAAGCTTTCTTT. Amino acid sequence: CASISQGEAFF.

This clone appeared once. The chain combines TRBV9 with TRBJ2-5; possible D gene TRBD1, 6 bases. Trimming pared 2 bases from V and 5 bases from J, leaving 13 bases between. In germline, CDR1 is SGDLS, CDR2 YYNGEE. The length of the CDR3 is 14 residues. This CDR3 is CASSVQGLGETQYF. In nucleotides, the CDR3 is TGTGCCAGCAGCGTCCAGGGGTTAGGCGAGACCCAGTACTTC.

This clone was seen a single time. J is TRBJ2-5 and V is TRBV5-1; 7 positions match TRBD2. There are 13 residues in the CDR3. V was pared by 0 bases and J by 5 bases, with 1 base of the junction left unmatched. Germline CDR1 is SGHRS and CDR2 is YFSETQ. CDR3: CASSLVGGETQYF. The CDR3 region has the DNA TGCGCCAGCAGCTTGGTGGGGGGGGAGACCCAGTACTTC.

This chain links TRBV25-1 with TRBJ1-5; 7 nucleotides align to TRBD1. J was trimmed by 2 bases and V by 10 bases; bases with no gene match: 5. Germline V lookup: CDR1 MGHDK, CDR2 SYGVNS. This CDR3 is built from 13 residues. The CDR3 region has the DNA TGTGCCATCTACAGGGGTGGCAATCAGCCCCAGCATTTT. Translated: CAIYRGGNQPQHF.

The CDR3 DNA follows: TGTGCCAGCAGCTTAGCGGGACAGGCGGAGACCCAGTACTTC. As protein: CASSLAGQAETQYF. The chain couples TRBV7-8 to TRBJ2-5; TRBD1 matches at 8 bases. Germline CDR1 and CDR2: SGHVS and FQNEAQ. The CDR3 has 14 amino acids. Germline trimming cut 0 bases from V and 5 bases from J; bases unmatched to any gene: 2.

The chain uses TRBV18 and TRBJ2-4; maybe TRBD1 (6 bases). The germline CDR1 and CDR2 sequences are KGHSH and LQKENI. The CDR3 totals 16 residues. With 0 bases removed from V and 4 bases from J, the gap between germline ends came to 13 bases. CDR3 nucleotide sequence: TGTGCCAGCTCACCACCGACAGGTGGGGGAAAAAACATTCAGTACTTC. Protein sequence: CASSPPTGGGKNIQYF.

The chain links TRBV19 to TRBJ2-1; 9 nucleotides line up with TRBD2. Germline trimming cut 4 bases from V and 5 bases from J; bases unmatched to any gene: 3. This CDR3 comprises 14 residues. Germline assignment: CDR1 LNHDA and CDR2 SQIVND (reference sequence). The CDR3 here is CASSKGLANNEQFF. The CDR3, as DNA: TGTGCCAGTAGTAAGGGACTAGCTAACAATGAGCAGTTCTTC.

This chain links TRBV6-1 with TRBJ2-7; 10 bases are shared with TRBD2. Germline CDR1 is MNHNS and CDR2 is SASEGT. This CDR3 is built from 19 residues. V lost 0 bases, J lost 0 bases, and 11 bases stayed unmatched. CDR3 nucleotide sequence: TGTGCCAGCAGTGAAGCGGGGGGACTAGCGCACCCGAGCTCCTACGAGCAGTACTTC. Its protein product is CASSEAGGLAHPSSYEQYF.

The gene calls are TRBV5-4 and TRBJ2-7, with TRBD2 identical over 8 bases. The CDR3 is 15 residues long. V lost 5 bases and J lost 0; bases outside the gene matches: 7. Germline V gene sequence: CDR1 SGHNT, CDR2 YYREEE (reference sequence). CDR3 protein: CASRTAGEISYEQYF. DNA of the CDR3: TGTGCCAGCAGAACAGCGGGGGAGATCTCCTACGAGCAGTACTTC.

The chain recombines TRBV4-1 with TRBJ2-1; D is unresolved. Germline V lookup: CDR1 MGHRA, CDR2 YSYEKL. The CDR3 is made up of 15 amino acids. Trimming shortened V by 1 base and J by 3 bases, and 10 bases separated the two germline ends. The CDR3 DNA is TGCGCCAGCAGCCAAGGCGGCGGCTACTACAATGAGCAGTTCTTC. This sequence encodes CASSQGGGYYNEQFF.

The chain couples TRBV6-5 to TRBJ1-2; 8 nucleotides match TRBD1. V was pared by 9 bases and J by 4 bases, with 10 bases of the junction left unmatched. The CDR3 is 14 residues long. The germline V gene encodes CDR1 MNHEY and CDR2 SVGAGI. The chain's CDR3 is CASMDRAAGYGYTF. As DNA, the CDR3 is TGTGCCAGTATGGACAGGGCGGCGGGCTATGGCTACACCTTC.

V usage is TRBV5-1 and J usage is TRBJ1-3, with 7 bases that match TRBD1. The CDR3 length is 16 residues. V trimming: 2 bases; J trimming: 0 bases; junction bases outside the gene matches: 5. Germline-derived CDR1 and CDR2 are SGHRS and YFSETQ. CDR3 protein: CASSLGTASSGNTIYF. CDR3 sequence (DNA): TGCGCCAGCAGCTTAGGGACAGCGAGCTCTGGAAACACCATATATTTT.

This clone was observed a few times. The rearrangement joins TRBV18 to TRBJ1-5; no definite D call. V was trimmed by 3 bases and J by 0 bases, leaving 12 bases between them. Germline loops: CDR1 KGHSH, CDR2 LQKENI. The CDR3 loop spans 16 amino acids. The CDR3: CASSPYSPVSNQPQHF. The CDR3 DNA reads TGTGCCAGCTCACCGTACAGTCCCGTTAGCAATCAGCCCCAGCATTTT.

This chain uses TRBV7-2 with TRBJ2-1; 7 bases agree with TRBD2. The CDR3 covers 14 residues. CDR1 is SGHTA, CDR2 FQGNSA, per germline. Losses at the gene ends were 7 bases for V and 6 bases for J; bases not matched to a gene: 9. The CDR3 protein is CASNNGGTANEQFF. CDR3 DNA: TGTGCCAGCAACAACGGGGGGACTGCCAATGAGCAGTTCTTC.

V and J are TRBV9 and TRBJ2-2; 10 nucleotides match TRBD1. This CDR3 is built from 15 residues. CDR1 is SGDLS and CDR2 is YYNGEE in the germline V gene. The ends lost 4 bases at V and 4 bases at J; junction bases unmatched: 4. CDR3 DNA sequence: TGTGCCAGCAGCTCTCGGGACAGGGGCACCGGGGAGCTGTTTTTT. This gives the protein CASSSRDRGTGELFF.

This chain links TRBV2 with TRBJ1-1, with a possible D match to TRBD1 (6 bases). Germline CDR1 SNHLY, CDR2 FYNNEI. This CDR3 comprises 15 residues. The V end was cut by 4 bases, the J end by 5 bases, with 17 bases between. The CDR3 bases are TGTGCCAGCAGTGCGGAGGTTCAGGGGTTAACTGAAGCTTTCTTT. Translated: CASSAEVQGLTEAFF.

The chain links TRBV5-6 to TRBJ2-1; the D gene is possibly TRBD2 (5 bases). The CDR3 has 13 residues. CDR1 and CDR2 (germline): SGHDT, YYEEEE. The V end lost 4 bases, the J end lost 6 bases, and 11 bases lay between the germline ends. CDR3 protein: CASSPAVPNEQFF. CDR3 bases: TGTGCCAGCAGCCCAGCGGTACCCAATGAGCAGTTCTTC.

The genes are TRBV11-3 and TRBJ2-2; 13 bases are a match to TRBD2. The germline CDR1 and CDR2 sequences are SGHNT and YENEEA. This CDR3 is 16 amino acids long. The ends lost 5 bases at V and 5 bases at J; junction bases unmatched: 5. CDR3 coding DNA: TGTGCCAGCAGCCCCCGGACTAGCGGGGGAACCGGGGAGCTGTTTTTT. Protein sequence: CASSPRTSGGTGELFF.

The V call is TRBV7-2, the J call TRBJ2-5, with 7 bases matching TRBD2. The CDR3 is 13 amino acids. Per germline, CDR1 SGHTA and CDR2 FQGNSA. J lost 5 bases, V lost 5 bases, and 5 bases had no gene match. CDR3 protein: CASSRSGAETQYF. The CDR3 coding sequence is TGTGCCAGCAGCCGCAGCGGGGCGGAGACCCAGTACTTC.

This chain joins TRBV6-4 and TRBJ1-5, with D unresolved. V gave up 2 bases and J gave up 4 bases, with 6 bases separating them. This CDR3 contains 13 residues. CDR1 is MRHNA and CDR2 is SNTAGT in the germline V gene. The CDR3 coding sequence is TGTGCCAGCAGTGACACATATAATCAGCCCCAGCATTTT. Its translation: CASSDTYNQPQHF.

The sample holds one count of this clone. V usage is TRBV14 and J usage is TRBJ1-4; TRBD1 matches 7 bases. CDR1 and CDR2 (germline): SGHDN, FVKESK. Unmatched junction bases numbered 9, after V lost 6 bases and J lost 8 bases. The CDR3 runs to 14 residues. This CDR3 is CASSDDRVREKLFF. CDR3 sequence (DNA): TGTGCCAGCAGTGATGACAGGGTGCGCGAAAAACTGTTTTTT.

V and J are TRBV25-1 and TRBJ2-5, with D unresolved. The germline V gene has CDR1 MGHDK and CDR2 SYGVNS. This CDR3 contains 14 residues. V lost 2 bases, J lost 4 bases, and 11 bases lay in between. The CDR3 loop reads CASSESRMSETQYF. In nucleotides, the CDR3 is TGTGCCAGCAGTGAAAGCAGGATGTCAGAGACCCAGTACTTC.

The V call is TRBV11-2, the J call TRBJ2-6; possibly TRBD2 for D (5 bases). V shed 2 bases and J shed 4 bases, with 9 bases lying between them. Germline V gives CDR1 SGHAT, CDR2 FQNNGV. CDR3 length equals 15 residues. CDR3 nucleotide sequence: TGTGCCAGCAGCTTATCGGGGTCAGGGGCCAACGTCCTGACTTTC. Its translation: CASSLSGSGANVLTF. The variable domain in full, with the rest retrieved from reference TRBV11-2 and TRBJ2-6, is EAGVAQSPRYKIIEKRQSVAFWCNPISGHATLYWYQQILGQGPKLLIQFQNNGVVDDSQLPKDRFSAERLKGVDSTLKIQPAKLEDSAVYLCASSLSGSGANVLTFGAGSRLTVL.